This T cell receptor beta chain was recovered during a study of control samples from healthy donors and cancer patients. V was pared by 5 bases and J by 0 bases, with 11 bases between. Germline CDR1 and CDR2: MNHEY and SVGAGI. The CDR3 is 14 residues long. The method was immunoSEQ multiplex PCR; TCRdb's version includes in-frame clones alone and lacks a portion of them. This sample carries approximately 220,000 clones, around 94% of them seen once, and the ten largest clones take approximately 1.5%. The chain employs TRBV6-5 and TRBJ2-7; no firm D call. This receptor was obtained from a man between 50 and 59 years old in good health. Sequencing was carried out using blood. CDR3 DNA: TGTGCCAGCAGTCCGGGCCCGAGCTCCTACGAGCAGTACTTC. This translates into CASSPGPSSYEQYF.